This entry concerns a single T cell receptor (beta chain). Source study methods: Amplification from reference gene primers served as the basis for estimated nucleated cell counts. The data were produced by immunoSEQ multiplex PCR, yet TCRdb's version contains in-frame clones alone and is incomplete. For V, J and clone size, that table is used; D and trimming come from the DNA. This table holds over 150,000 clones, approximately 90% found once. The data stem from a study of blood T cell repertoires in COVID-19. Study as a whole: Italy, Spain and the United States were the sources of the convalescent and acute COVID-19 samples. From T cells, B-cell-depleted T cells, or PBMCs came the material, which was cDNA or gDNA.

This CDR3 comprises 15 residues. With 3 bases removed from V and 0 bases from J, the gap between germline ends came to 9 bases. Looked up from germline, CDR1 is SGHRS and CDR2 is YFSETQ. The clonotype was recovered from a man in his late teens or twenties with acute or convalescent COVID-19. The genes are TRBV5-1 and TRBJ2-2, with D maybe TRBD1 (5 bases). Material: peripheral blood. The CDR3 protein is CASSSQGSNTGELFF. As DNA, the CDR3 is TGCGCCAGCAGCTCTCAGGGTTCGAACACCGGGGAGCTGTTTTTT. The variable domain in full, completed from reference TRBV5-1 and TRBJ2-2, reads KAGVTQTPRYLIKTRGQQVTLSCSPISGHRSVSWYQQTPGQGLQFLFEYFSETQRNKGNFPGRFSGRQFSNSRSEMNVSTLELGDSALYLCASSSQGSNTGELFFGEGSRLTVL.